A selection of T cell receptor beta chains follows, all from one sample in a study of CD8 T cells in Susac syndrome. MiXCR, run by TCRdb on the immunoSEQ multiplex PCR reads, gives a single entry per CDR3 protein. This table has 150,000 to 200,000 distinct CDR3 sequences, roughly 91% appearing once. The specimen sequenced was CD4+ T cells from PBMCs. The receptors shown here come from a human donor with Susac syndrome. Each CDR3 is given with its conserved first and last residue. The D gene is left open where the match is weak. Size values are once, few and many counts, or a class for expanded clones, and some rows have none.

j_gene | d_gene | v_gene | abundance | CDR3nt | CDR3aa
TRBJ1-2 | - | TRBV28 | - | TGTGCCAGCAGCCAACAGGGAGACCCTAACTATGGCTACACCTTC | CASSQQGDPNYGYTF
TRBJ2-7 | - | TRBV3-1 | - | TGTGCCAGCAGCTGGGGGCTTCTGGGCGAGCAGTACTTC | CASSWGLLGEQYF
TRBJ2-7 | TRBD1 | TRBV2 | - | TGTGCCAGCAGAAAAGGGACAGTAGACGAGCAGTACTTC | CASRKGTVDEQYF
TRBJ2-5 | - | TRBV7-2 | - | TGTGCCAGCAGCTTGGAGGTACTGCAAGAGACCCAGTACTTC | CASSLEVLQETQYF
TRBJ1-1 | - | TRBV12-3/TRBV12-4 | - | TGTGCCAGCAGTCCCCGCCACAGGATCAACACTGAAGCTTTCTTT | CASSPRHRINTEAFF
TRBJ2-1 | - | TRBV6-2/TRBV6-3 | once | TGTGCCAGCAGTCGTCCACTCTCGGCTGAGCAGTTCTTC | CASSRPLSAEQFF
TRBJ2-1 | TRBD2 | TRBV12-3/TRBV12-4 | - | TGTGCCAGCAGTTTATGGCCTCTAGCGGAGTCCTACAATGAGCAGTTCTTC | CASSLWPLAESYNEQFF
TRBJ2-5 | TRBD1 | TRBV18 | - | TGTGCCAGCTCACCAGGGGGGACAGGGGAAGAGACCCAGTACTTC | CASSPGGTGEETQYF
TRBJ1-5 | - | TRBV19 | - | TGTGCCAGTAGTCCGACGAGGCACTCCAATCAGCCCCAGCATTTT | CASSPTRHSNQPQHF
TRBJ1-5 | - | TRBV20-1 | - | TGCAGTGCTGGATTGACAGCCAGCAATCAGCCCCAGCATTTT | CSAGLTASNQPQHF
TRBJ2-1 | TRBD2 | TRBV20-1 | - | TGCAGTGCTCTGCCACTAGCGGGAGGGCGGAGTGAGCAGTTCTTC | CSALPLAGGRSEQFF
TRBJ2-5 | TRBD2 | TRBV20-1 | once | TGCAGTGCTGAGACTAGCGGTGAGACCCAGTACTTC | CSAETSGETQYF
TRBJ2-3 | TRBD1 | TRBV12-3/TRBV12-4 | - | TGTGCCAGCAGTTGGACAGGGGGCTATACGCAGTATTTT | CASSWTGGYTQYF
TRBJ1-5 | TRBD1 | TRBV4-1 | - | TGCGCCAGCAGCCGAATACAGGGGGGCAATCAGCCCCAGCATTTT | CASSRIQGGNQPQHF
TRBJ2-5 | TRBD2 | TRBV9 | - | TGTGCCAGCAGCGGAGGGACTAACCAAGAGACCCAGTACTTC | CASSGGTNQETQYF
TRBJ2-1 | - | TRBV4-2 | - | TGTGCCAGCAGCCAAGGACAGGACCACAATGAGCAGTTCTTC | CASSQGQDHNEQFF
TRBJ2-7 | - | TRBV2 | - | TGTGCCAGCAGTGAAGGTCGGGGTAGTTTGTCCGACGAGCAGTACTTC | CASSEGRGSLSDEQYF
TRBJ2-1 | - | TRBV14 | - | TGTGCCAGCAGCCAAGTTCGAGGGTTTCAGTTCTTC | CASSQVRGFQFF
TRBJ2-1 | TRBD2 | TRBV5-1 | - | TGCGCCAGCAGCTCGATGTCCGGGACTAGCGGGGTACGCTACAATGAGCAGTTCTTC | CASSSMSGTSGVRYNEQFF
TRBJ1-1 | - | TRBV20-1 | - | TGCAGTGCTACTCTGCAGGGGCGAGGCATGAACACTGAAGCTTTCTTT | CSATLQGRGMNTEAFF
TRBJ2-5 | TRBD1 | TRBV27 | - | TGTGCCAGCGGGCGGGACAGGGGGGAAGAGACCCAGTACTTC | CASGRDRGEETQYF
TRBJ1-1 | TRBD1 | TRBV7-3 | - | TGTGCCAGCAGCTCAAATGAAGGGGGCTTGAACACTGAAGCTTTCTTT | CASSSNEGGLNTEAFF
TRBJ1-1 | TRBD1 | TRBV3-1 | - | TGTGCCAGCAGCCAAGATAGGGCAGGGGGGACTGAAGCTTTCTTT | CASSQDRAGGTEAFF
TRBJ2-1 | TRBD2 | TRBV30 | - | TGTGCCTGGAGTCGACTAGCGGGTAACAATGAGCAGTTCTTC | CAWSRLAGNNEQFF
TRBJ1-5 | - | TRBV15 | - | TGTGCCACCAGCAGAGGGGACATCCTTGGCCAGCCCCAGCATTTT | CATSRGDILGQPQHF
TRBJ2-7 | TRBD2 | TRBV5-1 | few | TGCGCCAGCAGCCTAGAAGCGGGGGCTACCTACGAGCAGTACTTC | CASSLEAGATYEQYF
TRBJ2-7 | TRBD1 | TRBV28 | - | TGTGCCAGCAGTCCCCCGGGACAGGGCCCCTACGAGCAGTACTTC | CASSPPGQGPYEQYF
TRBJ1-2 | - | TRBV5-1 | - | TGCGCCAGCAGCTTGAAGTTGGCCGATTTTAATGGCTACACCTTC | CASSLKLADFNGYTF
TRBJ1-2 | - | TRBV20-1 | - | TGCAGTGCTAGACCTAACTATGGCTACACCTTC | CSARPNYGYTF
TRBJ2-2 | - | TRBV19 | - | TGTGCCAGTAGTATTTTCCCCCGGAACACCGGGGAGCTGTTTTTT | CASSIFPRNTGELFF
TRBJ1-5 | - | TRBV21-1 | - | TGTGCCAGCCCCAGGACAGTCAAAGAACCCCAGCATTTT | CASPRTVKEPQHF
TRBJ1-3 | - | TRBV7-9 | - | TGTGCCAGCAGCTTACCACAGGGAAACACCATATATTTT | CASSLPQGNTIYF
TRBJ1-6 | - | TRBV20-1 | - | TGCAGTGCTAGGAGGACAGACCTCAATTCACCCCTCCACTTT | CSARRTDLNSPLHF
TRBJ2-7 | - | TRBV28 | - | TGTGCCAGCAGCCAGGGGGGAAGCCTATACTACGAGCAGTACTTC | CASSQGGSLYYEQYF
TRBJ1-2 | TRBD1 | TRBV12-3/TRBV12-4 | - | TGTGCCAGCAGTACGGACAGGAGGTATGGCTACACCTTC | CASSTDRRYGYTF
TRBJ2-1 | TRBD2 | TRBV29-1 | - | TGCAGCGTAAGACTAGCGGGGGGCAATCTATACAATGAGCAGTTCTTC | CSVRLAGGNLYNEQFF
TRBJ2-7 | TRBD1 | TRBV7-7 | - | TGTGCTAGCAGTTCGGACAGGGGCGGCGAGCAGTACTTC | CASSSDRGGEQYF